Presented here are 22 T cell receptor beta chains from one specimen sequenced in a study of T cell responses to AZD1222 COVID-19 vaccine. Clones were sequenced by immunoSEQ multiplex PCR, and TCRdb holds only the in-frame ones, with some missing. Among 95,000 to 100,000 clones listed, roughly 84% were seen once. The source was peripheral blood, collected on day 0 of AZD1222 vaccination. The source of these receptors is an adult in good health.

The chain combines TRBV5-5 with TRBJ2-7; the D is unclear. Between the trimmed V and J ends, which lost 3 bases and 8 bases, there was a span of 18 bases. The CDR3 has 14 amino acids. Per germline, CDR1 SGHKS and CDR2 YYEKEE (reference sequence). The CDR3 sequence: CASSSAPSPTKQYF. The DNA for the CDR3 is TGTGCCAGCAGCTCGGCCCCTAGTCCTACGAAGCAGTACTTC.

This chain connects TRBV11-3 to TRBJ1-3; D unclear. Germline V gene data show CDR1 as SGHNT and CDR2 as YENEEA. V lost 3 bases and J lost 4, with 4 bases in between. This CDR3 is built from 12 residues. In DNA, the CDR3 is TGTGCCAGCAGCTTGAACGGAAACACCATATATTTT. Amino acids: CASSLNGNTIYF.

The chain has TRBV6-5 and TRBJ2-7, with D possibly TRBD2 on 6 matching bases. Looked up from germline, CDR1 is MNHEY and CDR2 is SVGAGI. V was pared by 6 bases and J by 7 bases, with 16 bases between. This CDR3 contains 13 residues. CDR3 DNA sequence: TGTGCCAGCAGCCCCCCGACGACTAGGGAGCAGTACTTC. Translating it yields CASSPPTTREQYF.

The genes are TRBV5-1 and TRBJ2-7, with TRBD1 matching 8 bases. Germline-derived CDR1 and CDR2 are SGHRS and YFSETQ. V was pared by 3 bases and J by 2 bases, with 13 bases of the junction left unmatched. The CDR3 is 17 residues long. This CDR3 reads CASSSTLTGQVTYEQYF. The CDR3 nucleotides are TGCGCCAGCAGCTCGACGTTAACGGGACAGGTAACCTACGAGCAGTACTTC. The variable domain in full, completed from reference TRBV5-1 and TRBJ2-7, reads KAGVTQTPRYLIKTRGQQVTLSCSPISGHRSVSWYQQTPGQGLQFLFEYFSETQRNKGNFPGRFSGRQFSNSRSEMNVSTLELGDSALYLCASSSTLTGQVTYEQYFGPGTRLTVT.

The rearrangement uses TRBV4-1 and TRBJ2-5, with D perhaps TRBD2 (6 bases). The CDR3 covers 15 residues. Looked up from germline, CDR1 is MGHRA and CDR2 is YSYEKL. With 0 bases removed from V and 5 bases from J, the gap between germline ends came to 13 bases. CDR3 sequence: CASSQEGGSPETQYF. In nucleotides, the CDR3 is TGCGCCAGCAGCCAAGAAGGAGGGTCCCCCGAGACCCAGTACTTC.

The V gene is TRBV11-2, the J gene TRBJ2-7, with D possibly being TRBD1 (5 bases). CDR1 and CDR2 from the germline V gene are SGHAT and FQNNGV. The CDR3 is 13 residues long. The ends were cut back, 3 bases at V and 0 bases at J, with 6 bases in the middle. CDR3 bases: TGTGCCAGCAGCTTCACAGGCTCCTACGAGCAGTACTTC. Residues: CASSFTGSYEQYF. Supplemented by reference TRBV11-2 and TRBJ2-7, the full variable domain reads EAGVAQSPRYKIIEKRQSVAFWCNPISGHATLYWYQQILGQGPKLLIQFQNNGVVDDSQLPKDRFSAERLKGVDSTLKIQPAKLEDSAVYLCASSFTGSYEQYFGPGTRLTVT.

This chain connects TRBV7-2 to TRBJ2-3; D may be TRBD2 (5 bases). CDR1 is SGHTA and CDR2 is FQGNSA in the germline V gene. This CDR3 is 15 amino acids long. Trimming stripped 2 bases from V and 7 bases from J, with 16 bases between. The CDR3 reads CASSLKSAGLNTQYF. CDR3 nucleotides: TGTGCCAGCAGCTTAAAGTCTGCGGGCCTCAATACGCAGTATTTT.

The chain carries TRBV18 and TRBJ2-2; D is possibly TRBD2 (5 bases). Trimming removed 1 base from V and 2 bases from J, with 11 bases in between. The CDR3 has 16 amino acids. Germline V gives CDR1 KGHSH, CDR2 LQKENI. CDR3 in DNA: TGTGCCAGCTCACCACAGCGGTTAGCTAACACCGGGGAGCTGTTTTTT. This gives the protein CASSPQRLANTGELFF.

The J gene is TRBJ2-7, the V gene TRBV2; possibly TRBD2 for D (6 bases). V was pared by 5 bases and J by 1 base, with 15 bases between. The CDR3 extends over 15 amino acids. The germline V gene encodes CDR1 SNHLY and CDR2 FYNNEI. CDR3 in DNA: TGTGCCAGCAGTCCCAGCGGGCTCCCATCCTACGAGCAGTACTTC. Translating it yields CASSPSGLPSYEQYF.

The V and J genes are TRBV5-4 and TRBJ2-1; maybe TRBD2 (6 bases). The CDR3 is 14 residues long. From germline, CDR1 is SGHNT and CDR2 YYREEE (reference sequence). The V end was cut by 0 bases, the J end by 6 bases, with 10 bases between. The CDR3 reads CASSLGGIGNEQFF. Written as DNA, the CDR3 is TGTGCCAGCAGCTTGGGCGGGATAGGCAATGAGCAGTTCTTC.

J is TRBJ1-5 and V is TRBV5-8; tentative D call: TRBD1 (6 bases). The CDR3 is made up of 14 amino acids. V lost 4 bases and J 1 base, leaving 9 bases between the germline ends. Germline V CDR1 and CDR2: SGHTS, YDEGEE. The CDR3 region has the DNA TGTGCCAGCAGCCTAGGGGGGAGCAATCAGCCCCAGCATTTT. Encoded protein: CASSLGGSNQPQHF.

The rearrangement links TRBV7-2 to TRBJ2-1; TRBD2 aligns across 11 bases. The germline V gene has CDR1 SGHTA and CDR2 FQGNSA. This CDR3 contains 15 residues. Trimming removed 5 bases from V and 9 bases from J; junction bases left unmatched: 9. CDR3 protein: CASSQLAGGFTEQFF. CDR3 bases: TGTGCCAGCAGCCAATTAGCGGGAGGGTTTACTGAGCAGTTCTTC.

This clone has only a few counts. This chain's CDR3 is CASSQDRDTGELFF. In DNA form, the CDR3 reads TGTGCCAGCAGCCAAGACAGGGACACCGGGGAGCTGTTTTTT. This chain connects TRBV3-1 (or the pseudogene TRBV3-2) to TRBJ2-2; D perhaps matches TRBD1 (5 bases). This CDR3 spans 14 amino acids. V dropped 0 bases and J dropped 3 bases, with 5 bases sitting between them. CDR1 and CDR2 from the germline V gene are LGHDT and YNNKEL (reference sequence).

This chain uses TRBV19 with TRBJ1-4; 7 bases agree with TRBD1. J gave up 8 bases and V 4 bases, and 4 bases lay outside the gene matches. The CDR3 extends over 13 amino acids. Germline-derived CDR1 and CDR2 are LNHDA and SQIVND (reference sequence). The CDR3 sequence: CASSKGAREKLFF. CDR3 bases: TGTGCCAGTAGTAAGGGGGCGCGAGAAAAACTGTTTTTT.

The chain uses TRBV28 and TRBJ1-1, with D possibly being TRBD1 (6 bases). The V gene lost 6 bases and the J gene lost 3 bases, with 26 bases spanning the gap. Germline lookup yields CDR1 MDHEN and CDR2 SYDVKM. The CDR3 loop spans 18 amino acids. The CDR3 spells CASRGAQGNRLFDTEAFF. CDR3 coding DNA: TGTGCCAGCAGGGGGGCGCAGGGGAATAGACTATTTGACACTGAAGCTTTCTTT.

This clone turned up a few times. V usage is TRBV30 and J usage is TRBJ2-7, with TRBD1 as a possible D gene (6 bases). CDR3 length equals 12 residues. Germline V gene data show CDR1 as GTSNPN and CDR2 as SVGIG (reference sequence). The V and J ends lost 2 bases and 6 bases respectively, with 11 bases between them. CDR3: CAWSRQGLEQYF. The CDR3, as DNA: TGTGCCTGGAGTCGCCAGGGGCTCGAGCAGTACTTC.

The chain couples TRBV18 to TRBJ1-1; D remains ambiguous. CDR1 KGHSH and CDR2 LQKENI come from the germline V gene. The CDR3 is made up of 13 amino acids. V was trimmed by 2 bases and J by 1 base, leaving 5 bases between them. The CDR3 region has the DNA TGTGCCAGCTCACCATCTGCGAACACTGAAGCTTTCTTT. This codes for CASSPSANTEAFF.

The chain has TRBV19 and TRBJ1-5, with 9 bases matching TRBD1. The ends lost 3 bases at V and 7 bases at J; junction bases unmatched: 13. CDR3 length equals 17 residues. Looked up from germline, CDR1 is LNHDA and CDR2 is SQIVND (reference sequence). In DNA form, the CDR3 reads TGTGCCAGTAGTATCCCCTGGTACAGGGGGCCGAGACAGCCCCAGCATTTT. Translating it yields CASSIPWYRGPRQPQHF.

CDR3 in amino acids: CASSIDPLRSYEQYF. CDR3 nucleotide sequence: TGTGCCAGTAGTATAGATCCCCTCAGGTCCTACGAGCAGTACTTC. The genes are TRBV19 and TRBJ2-7; D call uncertain. Germline CDR1 LNHDA, CDR2 SQIVND (reference sequence). Trimming took off 0 bases at V and 1 base at J, with 10 bases between the two ends. This CDR3 has 15 residues.

This clone was seen more than once but under ten times. The V call is TRBV10-3, the J call TRBJ1-1; TRBD1 might be the D (5 bases). V lost 6 bases, J lost 11 bases, and 25 bases lay in between. This CDR3 is 15 amino acids long. CDR1 is ENHRY, CDR2 SYGVKD, per germline. CDR3 nucleotide sequence: TGTGCCATCAGCGGAGGGCAGGGTATAGCGGGTAGTGCTTTCTTT. As protein: CAISGGQGIAGSAFF.

V usage is TRBV2 and J usage is TRBJ1-1; 12 nucleotides agree with TRBD1. J gave up 11 bases and V 6 bases, and 7 bases lay outside the gene matches. The CDR3 is 13 amino acids. The germline V gene encodes CDR1 SNHLY and CDR2 FYNNEI. CDR3 protein: CASSRDRGRRAFF. CDR3 coding DNA: TGTGCCAGCAGCAGGGACAGGGGGCGCCGGGCTTTCTTT.

The chain is built from TRBV19 and TRBJ1-6; D unclear. V shed 5 bases and J shed 2 bases, with 7 bases lying between them. Germline assignment: CDR1 LNHDA and CDR2 SQIVND (reference sequence). This CDR3 has 14 amino acids. The CDR3 DNA sequence: TGTGCCAGTAGTCCCGAAACCTATAATTCACCCCTCCACTTT. Protein product: CASSPETYNSPLHF.